The 10 T cell receptor beta chains below come from one sample, sequenced in a study of shared clonotypes between healthy human individuals. Method: immunoSEQ multiplex PCR; TCRdb's copy keeps in-frame clones and lacks some. The table has about 680,000 clones, about three quarters seen once. Specimen: memory CD4+ T cells sorted from blood. Subset specified: CD45RA-negative fraction. Receptors originate from a woman aged 25 to 39 in good health.

The chain joins TRBV19 to TRBJ2-7; the D call may be TRBD1 or TRBD2 (6 bases each). The V and J ends lost 5 bases and 6 bases respectively, with 17 bases between them. The CDR3 length is 14 residues. CDR1 and CDR2 (germline): LNHDA, SQIVND (reference sequence). CDR3 sequence: CASSAGRGAGEQYF. CDR3 in DNA: TGTGCCAGTAGTGCGGGCAGGGGAGCGGGCGAGCAGTACTTC.

V gene TRBV30 combines with J gene TRBJ1-1; D is unresolved. V lost 1 base and J lost 2, with 11 bases in between. Germline values: CDR1 GTSNPN, CDR2 SVGIG (reference sequence). There are 14 residues in the CDR3. CDR3 amino acids: CAWSGAGINTEAFF. CDR3 in DNA: TGTGCCTGGAGTGGCGCCGGGATAAACACTGAAGCTTTCTTT.

The sample holds a few counts of this clone. The V call is TRBV6-6, the J call TRBJ1-5; D not resolved. The CDR3 loop spans 16 amino acids. Germline CDR1 reads MNHNY; CDR2 reads SVGAGI (reference sequence). Trimming cost V 0 bases and J 3 bases, with 12 bases left between them. CDR3 amino acids: CASSYSLGGDNQPQHF. Written as DNA, the CDR3 is TGTGCCAGCAGTTACTCGTTGGGCGGCGACAATCAGCCCCAGCATTTT.

This clone appeared many times. The rearrangement links TRBV6-1 to TRBJ1-1; D might be TRBD1 (6 bases). The CDR3 extends over 14 amino acids. The germline CDR1 and CDR2 sequences are MNHNS and SASEGT. V lost 6 bases, J lost 0 bases, and 11 bases lay in between. CDR3 protein: CASRRTAMNTEAFF. The CDR3, as DNA: TGTGCCAGCAGACGGACAGCAATGAACACTGAAGCTTTCTTT.

The chain has TRBV7-9 and TRBJ2-5; 12 positions match TRBD1. The CDR3 loop spans 14 amino acids. The J segment lost 5 bases and the V segment lost 8 bases, leaving 6 bases of the junction unmatched. CDR1 and CDR2 from the germline V gene are SEHNR and FQNEAQ (reference sequence). The CDR3 sequence is CASLGTGGVETQYF. As DNA, the CDR3 is TGTGCCAGCCTGGGGACAGGGGGCGTGGAGACCCAGTACTTC.

This clone was seen many times. The CDR3 nucleotides are TGTGCCATCAGGGGACAGCCGAACACTGAAGCTTTCTTT. Protein sequence: CAIRGQPNTEAFF. The chain is built from TRBV10-3 and TRBJ1-1; 7 nucleotides match TRBD1. The CDR3 sequence is 13 residues long. Germline loops: CDR1 ENHRY, CDR2 SYGVKD. V trimming: 6 bases; J trimming: 1 base; junction bases outside the gene matches: 2.

This chain uses TRBV29-1 with TRBJ1-1, with TRBD1 as a possible D gene (6 bases). Germline values: CDR1 SQVTM, CDR2 ANQGSEA. V dropped 4 bases and J dropped 5 bases, with 11 bases sitting between them. The CDR3 sequence is 12 residues long. The CDR3: CSVVEGGTEAFF. The CDR3 DNA reads as TGCAGCGTTGTTGAAGGGGGGACTGAAGCTTTCTTT.

The V and J genes are TRBV14 and TRBJ2-7, with 11 bases fitting TRBD2. Germline CDR1 and CDR2: SGHDN and FVKESK. V was clipped by 5 bases and J by 6 bases; unmatched bases: 6. CDR3 length equals 14 residues. CDR3 sequence reads: CASSLLAGALEQYF. The CDR3, as DNA: TGTGCCAGCAGCTTACTAGCGGGAGCACTCGAGCAGTACTTC.

This clone showed up just once. This chain uses TRBV5-1 with TRBJ2-3; 16 bases match TRBD2. Germline V gives CDR1 SGHRS, CDR2 YFSETQ. CDR3 length: 17 amino acids. The V and J ends lost 3 bases and 4 bases, in that order; junction bases with no gene match: 5. The CDR3 coding sequence is TGCGCCAGCAGCTCGGGACTAGCGGGAGGGCGGGCAGATACGCAGTATTTT. It codes for CASSSGLAGGRADTQYF.

V is TRBV5-4 and J is TRBJ1-1; no clear D. The V gene's germline CDR1 is SGHNT and CDR2 YYREEE (reference sequence). Trimming removed 5 bases from V and 4 bases from J, with 18 bases in between. CDR3 length: 15 amino acids. CDR3 DNA: TGTGCCAGCAGGGAGCAGGTAACGGAGGCCACTGAAGCTTTCTTT. Translated, it gives CASREQVTEATEAFF. Looking up the rest from reference TRBV5-4 and TRBJ1-1 gives the full variable domain: ETGVTQSPTHLIKTRGQQVTLRCSSQSGHNTVSWYQQALGQGPQFIFQYYREEENGRGNFPPRFSGLQFPNYSSELNVNALELDDSALYLCASREQVTEATEAFFGQGTRLTVV.